The clone carrying this T cell receptor beta chain was picked up one time. Profiled with immunoSEQ multiplex PCR; TCRdb holds only in-frame clones, not every one. Among roughly 400,000 clones, roughly 90% were seen once, and the ten largest hold less than 1.5%. This record belongs to a study of blood T cell repertoires in COVID-19. Turning to the study itself: Collection of acute and convalescent COVID-19 samples took place in the United States, Italy and Spain. The cDNA or gDNA used as material had been derived from T cells, B-cell-depleted T cells, or PBMCs.

V lost 0 bases and J lost 8; bases outside the gene matches: 5. This CDR3 region has 16 residues. Per germline, CDR1 MNHEY and CDR2 SVGAGI. The TCR comes from a woman under 30 who had been exposed to COVID-19. Sequencing was carried out using PBMCs or T cells enriched from blood (not recorded which). The chain recombines TRBV6-5 with TRBJ1-3; the match to TRBD1 covers 12 bases. The CDR3 region is CASSYSVGQGAHTIYF. The CDR3 DNA is TGTGCCAGCAGTTACTCCGTGGGACAGGGGGCACACACCATATATTTT.